This T cell receptor (beta chain) was identified during a study of graft-versus-host responses after intestinal transplantation listed by TCRdb under 2021. Regarding the study in general: The transplants that recipients received were multivisceral, liver-intestinal, or isolated intestinal. Anti-thymocyte globulin induction was given to all recipients, followed by maintenance tacrolimus and steroids for around three years. After intestinal transplantation, graft-versus-host and host-versus-graft alloreactive T cell clones in the graft, circulation and bone marrow were tracked using bulk TCR-beta CDR3 sequencing. Alloreactive clones were identified by sequencing pre-transplant mixed lymphocyte reaction products and comparing these products with unstimulated pre-transplant donor and recipient T cells. Of the 20 to 25 intestinal transplant recipients enrolled in the cohort, one of whom was a retransplant, 3 patients without pretransplant specimens were excluded. A peak of at least 4% donor T cells among recipient peripheral blood mononuclear cells was the definition used for donor T cell macrochimerism. Rather than being sequenced by the commercial service, samples from a few later patients were sequenced in-house on an Illumina MiSeq and processed with MiXCR.

This clone was recorded once. The target of this receptor is not known. The sample holds no much larger clone one base away, and base qualities are not on file. Overall study results and their limits: High GvH to HvG T cell clonal ratios were observed in the allografts of patients with donor T cell macrochimerism. Early after transplant, declines in HvG clones were associated with peak levels of circulating GvH clones. GvH clones were detected in recipient bone marrow, and some of these GvH clones were observed earlier in ileal mucosa or blood, consistent with an intestinal mucosal origin. The relatively low number and heterogeneity of intestinal transplant patients limited the conclusions.

Bone marrow was aspirated after transplant from the posterior iliac crest or another site chosen by the physician. The CDR3 contains 15 residues, cysteine and phenylalanine counted. The only DNA kept is the CDR3, 45 bases in frame from the first base. The germline ends are 9 bases apart after V is trimmed by 0 bases and J by 3 bases. The germline V gene (reference sequence) provides CDR1 PRHDT and CDR2 FYEKMQ. Library method: the immunoSEQ multiplex PCR assay. Adaptive Biotechnologies carried out high-throughput TCR-beta CDR3 sequencing of genomic DNA for most patients. From the authors' description of their analysis: Adaptive's ImmunoSEQ software was the source of the TCR sequencing data for about 20 patients, while a few other patients were processed with MiXCR and VDJtools. Because the origin of CDR3 nucleotide sequences shared between donor and recipient could not be assigned, those sequences were removed. To be classed as alloreactive, a clone needed at least 2-fold expansion over unstimulated cells and a minimum CFSE-low frequency of 0.002% (template counts) or 0.001% (read counts). Clones detected in sequenced pre-transplant spleen, lymph node, or MLR CFSE-low populations of the donor or recipient were defined as mappable. The cumulative frequency of alloreactive clones was calculated as a percentage of all sequences, weighted by copy number. TCRdb took this table from immuneACCESS and kept in-frame rearrangements with V and J called. Such tables lack part of the clones; where checked against another copy, unresolved V genes explain under half of the gap, and the rest is unexplained. V, J and clone size derive from that table, while D and trimming were established from the DNA sequence. The sample records roughly 70,000 clones, approximately 92% of which are singletons. Together, the top ten hold 6.5% to 8% of the sample.

The V and J genes are TRBV13 and TRBJ2-1, with the D gene tentatively TRBD1 or TRBD2, based on 5 matching bases in each. The TCR was taken from a human patient who received an intestinal transplant, so some T cells may come from the graft donor. The sequences come from bone marrow, collected 734 days after intestinal transplantation. The DNA is as follows: TGTGCCAGCAGCTTAGGGGGGGAACTCTACAATGAGCAGTTCTTC. It codes for CASSLGGELYNEQFF.